This entry lists 27 T cell receptor beta chains sequenced from one sample in a study of T-cell memory formation after mild COVID-19 (dated by TCRdb to the early 2020s). The receptor library was made with 5' RACE. These reads were obtained on an Illumina NovaSeq 6000. The raw public reads went through TCRdb reprocessing: fastp at Q25, MiXCR clone calling, in-frame beta chains kept. For every CDR3 protein sequence, its rows merge into one entry that carries the most common genes and DNA. In all, the sample holds a few hundred thousand distinct CDR3 sequences, and roughly 22% of those were seen once. The top ten hold 7% to 9% of the sample. Input material: PBMCs or a T cell subset sorted from them (not recorded which). Receptors were obtained from an adult woman who had mild COVID-19 (a few samples of this study predate the infection). The sample titles of this study are shuffled in the database, so cell type and time point are left out; the donor was told from shared clones.

This rearrangement joins TRBV4-3 to TRBJ2-5; the match to TRBD2 covers 7 bases. Germline V gene sequence: CDR1 LGHNA, CDR2 YSLEER. The J segment lost 4 bases and the V segment lost 2 bases, leaving 7 bases of the junction unmatched. The length of the CDR3 is 15 residues. CDR3 protein: CASSQIRGDRETQYF. The CDR3 DNA follows: TGCGCCAGCAGCCAAATCCGGGGGGATCGAGAGACCCAGTACTTC.

The rearrangement links TRBV5-1 to TRBJ1-1, with D possibly being TRBD1 (5 bases). Germline V CDR1 and CDR2: SGHRS, YFSETQ. The ends were cut back, 4 bases at V and 1 base at J, with 14 bases in the middle. This CDR3 is built from 15 residues. The CDR3 sequence: CASSTRGLANTEAFF. CDR3 DNA: TGCGCCAGCAGCACCCGGGGGTTAGCGAACACTGAAGCTTTCTTT.

V gene TRBV2 combines with J gene TRBJ2-7; a weak D match, TRBD1 (6 bases). V was trimmed by 6 bases and J by 0 bases, leaving 12 bases between them. Germline V gene lookup returns CDR1 SNHLY and CDR2 FYNNEI. This CDR3 spans 14 amino acids. The CDR3 nucleotides read TGTGCCAGCAGAGCCGGGACAAGCTCCTACGAGCAGTACTTC. Translating gives CASRAGTSSYEQYF.

This clonotype was seen many times. The chain employs TRBV20-1 and TRBJ2-1, with a tentative D call TRBD2 (6 bases). The germline gives CDR1 DFQATT, CDR2 SNEGSKA (reference sequence). This CDR3 is built from 12 residues. The V and J ends lost 6 bases and 4 bases respectively, with 10 bases between them. The CDR3 bases are TGCAGTGCCGGGACTGATTACAATGAGCAGTTCTTC. This encodes CSAGTDYNEQFF.

The chain joins TRBV20-1 to TRBJ2-7, with D possibly matching TRBD2 (5 bases). Trimming pared 1 base from V and 3 bases from J, leaving 10 bases between. The V gene's germline CDR1 is DFQATT and CDR2 SNEGSKA (reference sequence). This CDR3 comprises 13 residues. The CDR3 DNA reads as TGCAGTGCTAGAGCGGGGATAGGCTACGAGCAGTACTTC. This codes for CSARAGIGYEQYF.

There are a few counts of this clonotype. The V call is TRBV4-1, the J call TRBJ2-2; 7 bases fit TRBD1. J lost 5 bases, V lost 1 base, and 16 bases had no gene match. Germline-derived CDR1 and CDR2 are MGHRA and YSYEKL. CDR3 length: 19 amino acids. Written as DNA, the CDR3 is TGCGCCAGCAGCCAAGGGCGTTACAGGGGACGATCCTTTACCGGGGAGCTGTTTTTT. Translation gives CASSQGRYRGRSFTGELFF.

The chain carries TRBV7-9 and TRBJ2-1, with TRBD2 as a possible D gene (6 bases). This CDR3 contains 14 residues. Germline lookup yields CDR1 SEHNR and CDR2 FQNEAQ (reference sequence). Between the trimmed V and J ends, which lost 6 bases and 3 bases, there was a span of 12 bases. CDR3 residues: CASSGGKVYNEQFF. The CDR3 DNA reads as TGTGCCAGCAGTGGGGGGAAGGTCTACAATGAGCAGTTCTTC. Full variable domain (missing parts from reference TRBV7-9 and TRBJ2-1): DTGVSQNPRHKITKRGQNVTFRCDPISEHNRLYWYRQTLGQGPEFLTYFQNEAQLEKSRLLSDRFSAERPKGSFSTLEIQRTEQGDSAMYLCASSGGKVYNEQFFGPGTRLTVL.

This clonotype was counted only a few times. V and J are TRBV7-9 and TRBJ2-7; 9 bases match TRBD2. V lost 5 bases to trimming and J lost 5 bases; unmatched junction nucleotides: 7. CDR1 SEHNR and CDR2 FQNEAQ come from the germline V gene (reference sequence). CDR3 length equals 14 residues. The CDR3: CASSLSGSLNEQYF. For the CDR3, the DNA is TGTGCCAGCAGCCTTAGCGGGAGTCTCAACGAGCAGTACTTC.

This chain joins TRBV2 and TRBJ2-7; TRBD1 is a possible D gene (5 bases). Per the germline V gene, CDR1 is SNHLY and CDR2 is FYNNEI. The ends were cut back, 4 bases at V and 2 bases at J, with 9 bases in the middle. The CDR3 has 13 residues. The CDR3: CASSARAAYEQYF. CDR3 DNA: TGTGCCAGCAGTGCCAGGGCAGCCTACGAGCAGTACTTC. Using reference TRBV2 and TRBJ2-7 for the parts outside the CDR3, the full variable domain is EPEVTQTPSHQVTQMGQEVILRCVPISNHLYFYWYRQILGQKVEFLVSFYNNEISEKSEIFDDQFSVERPDGSNFTLKIRSTKLEDSAMYFCASSARAAYEQYFGPGTRLTVT.

This clonotype has a count of ten or more. This rearrangement joins TRBV7-3 to TRBJ2-2; TRBD1 is a possible D gene (6 bases). CDR1 is SGHTA, CDR2 FQGTGA, per germline. The CDR3 extends over 15 amino acids. Trimming took 3 bases from V and 4 from J, leaving 12 bases between them. The chain's CDR3 is CASSFRQDLTGELFF. The DNA for the CDR3 is TGTGCCAGCAGCTTCAGACAGGATCTCACCGGGGAGCTGTTTTTT.

The chain is built from TRBV20-1 and TRBJ1-1; TRBD1 matches at 9 bases. V lost 3 bases to trimming and J lost 1 base; unmatched junction nucleotides: 3. From germline, CDR1 is DFQATT and CDR2 SNEGSKA (reference sequence). The CDR3 has 14 residues. CDR3 DNA: TGCAGTGCTAGGGGACAGGGTAAGAACACTGAAGCTTTCTTT. It codes for CSARGQGKNTEAFF.

The V and J genes are TRBV7-2 and TRBJ1-5; D is unclear. CDR1 and CDR2 from the germline V gene are SGHTA and FQGNSA. Trimming stripped 2 bases from V and 0 bases from J, with 14 bases between. The CDR3 runs to 17 residues. As DNA, the CDR3 is TGTGCCAGCAGCTTAAAAGGGTGGCAAAATAGCAATCAGCCCCAGCATTTT. Translation gives CASSLKGWQNSNQPQHF.

The V gene is TRBV24-1, the J gene TRBJ2-3, with 12 bases matching TRBD2. Germline V gene sequence: CDR1 KGHDR, CDR2 SFDVKD. Trimming took 0 bases from V and 3 from J; bases not matched to a gene: 12. CDR3 size: 20 residues. The CDR3 DNA is TGTGCCACCAGTGATTTGAGGACTAGCGGGATATCCGTAAGAACAGATACGCAGTATTTT. Encoded protein: CATSDLRTSGISVRTDTQYF.

This clonotype was seen more than once but under ten times. The chain carries TRBV6-5 and TRBJ2-1, with 8 positions matching TRBD2. Looked up from germline, CDR1 is MNHEY and CDR2 is SVGAGI. V was clipped by 2 bases and J by 8 bases; unmatched bases: 11. CDR3 length equals 16 residues. CDR3: CASSYLRATGGDEQFF. In nucleotides, the CDR3 is TGTGCCAGCAGTTACCTTCGGGCGACGGGAGGGGATGAGCAGTTCTTC.

The chain has TRBV4-3 and TRBJ2-7, with D perhaps matching TRBD1 or TRBD2 (5 bases each). The germline V gene encodes CDR1 LGHNA and CDR2 YSLEER. V lost 2 bases to trimming and J lost 4 bases, with 18 bases between them. This CDR3 has 16 amino acids. CDR3: CASSQYGTYLGYEQYF. Written as DNA, the CDR3 is TGCGCCAGCAGCCAATACGGGACCTACCTCGGGTACGAGCAGTACTTC.

This clonotype was found a few times. The chain couples TRBV7-3 to TRBJ2-3; D may be TRBD1 or TRBD2 (5 bases each). The germline CDR1 and CDR2 sequences are SGHTA and FQGTGA. This CDR3 has 14 amino acids. The V and J ends lost 4 bases and 4 bases respectively, with 12 bases between them. The CDR3 DNA sequence: TGTGCCAGCAGCTCCCATGGGGGAGCAGATACGCAGTATTTT. It encodes CASSSHGGADTQYF.

This rearrangement joins TRBV7-3 to TRBJ1-1; D is possibly TRBD1 (6 bases). The CDR3 is 14 amino acids. Germline V CDR1 and CDR2: SGHTA, FQGTGA. Trimming pared 4 bases from V and 6 bases from J, leaving 15 bases between. The DNA of the CDR3 is TGTGCCAGCAGCTCCCAGGGGATGGGGGCTGAAGCTTTCTTT. This gives the protein CASSSQGMGAEAFF. Looking up the rest from reference TRBV7-3 and TRBJ1-1 gives the full variable domain: GAGVSQTPSNKVTEKGKYVELRCDPISGHTALYWYRQSLGQGPEFLIYFQGTGAADDSGLPNDRFFAVRPEGSVSTLKIQRTERGDSAVYLCASSSQGMGAEAFFGQGTRLTVV.

This clonotype showed up just a few times. This chain connects TRBV12-3 or TRBV12-4 to TRBJ1-2; possibly TRBD1 for D (5 bases). V gave up 3 bases and J gave up 2 bases, with 10 bases separating them. The CDR3 runs to 14 residues. CDR3 nucleotide sequence: TGTGCCAGCAGTTTTTCCGGGGGAAACTATGGCTACACCTTC. Protein product: CASSFSGGNYGYTF.

This clonotype was seen once. The rearrangement uses TRBV18 and TRBJ2-3, with D possibly TRBD2 on 5 matching bases. The V and J ends lost 6 bases and 0 bases respectively, with 19 bases between them. The germline CDR1 and CDR2 sequences are KGHSH and LQKENI. The CDR3 consists of 17 residues. The CDR3 DNA follows: TGTGCCAGCTCGGTTCGGGGTAGAGGTTCTAGCACAGATACGCAGTATTTT. The encoded protein is CASSVRGRGSSTDTQYF.

The J gene is TRBJ1-5, the V gene TRBV12-3 or TRBV12-4; D possibly corresponds to TRBD1 (5 bases). V was trimmed by 3 bases and J by 5 bases, leaving 11 bases between them. CDR3 length equals 14 residues. The CDR3 region is CASSLVSGYQPQHF. The CDR3 nucleotides read TGTGCCAGCAGTTTGGTGTCAGGGTATCAGCCCCAGCATTTT.

This clonotype showed up just a few times. The V call is TRBV12-3 or TRBV12-4, the J call TRBJ2-1; D is ambiguous. The CDR3 has 14 residues. The V gene lost 2 bases and the J gene lost 4 bases, with 9 bases spanning the gap. CDR3 bases: TGTGCCAGCAGTTTACTTCTCACGTACAATGAGCAGTTCTTC. Translating gives CASSLLLTYNEQFF.

This clonotype was observed a few times. The genes are TRBV25-1 and TRBJ2-7; D is tentatively TRBD1 or TRBD2 (5 bases each). CDR3 length: 13 residues. Trimming pared 2 bases from V and 3 bases from J, leaving 8 bases between. Germline V gene data show CDR1 as MGHDK and CDR2 as SYGVNS. CDR3 loop: CASSEGTVYEQYF. In DNA, the CDR3 is TGTGCCAGCAGTGAAGGGACGGTCTACGAGCAGTACTTC.

This clonotype was counted only a few times. The V gene is TRBV4-3, the J gene TRBJ1-3; D remains ambiguous. Germline assignment: CDR1 LGHNA and CDR2 YSLEER. V was clipped by 2 bases and J by 0 bases, with 11 bases between them. This CDR3 contains 16 residues. CDR3 loop: CASSQIVINSGNTIYF. As DNA, the CDR3 is TGCGCCAGCAGCCAAATAGTTATAAACTCTGGAAACACCATATATTTT.

The sample holds a few counts of this clonotype. The rearrangement joins TRBV6-2 or TRBV6-3 to TRBJ1-2, with D uncertain. Germline CDR1 is MNHEY and CDR2 is SVGEGT. V gave up 6 bases and J gave up 7 bases, with 18 bases separating them. The length of the CDR3 is 14 residues. In DNA, the CDR3 is TGTGCCAGCAGCCACAACGAGAAGGCGGGTGGCTACACCTTC. This sequence encodes CASSHNEKAGGYTF.

This clonotype was counted ten times or more. The junction shows a germline mismatch at one end, possibly a read error. This chain joins TRBV5-1 and TRBJ2-7; D remains unclear. The germline V gene has CDR1 SGHRS and CDR2 YFSETQ. This CDR3 has 11 amino acids. As DNA, the CDR3 is TGTGCCAGCAGCACCTCCTACGAGCAGTACTTC. Translated, it gives CASSTSYEQYF. The complete variable domain, with remaining parts taken from reference TRBV5-1 and TRBJ2-7, reads KAGVTQTPRYLIKTRGQQVTLSCSPISGHRSVSWYQQTPGQGLQFLFEYFSETQRNKGNFPGRFSGRQFSNSRSEMNVSTLELGDSALYLCASSTSYEQYFGPGTRLTVT.

In this sample, this clonotype turned up a few times. The J gene is TRBJ2-1, the V gene TRBV5-1; tentative D call: TRBD1 (6 bases). The CDR3 has 14 amino acids. Germline V gene lookup returns CDR1 SGHRS and CDR2 YFSETQ. Trimming removed 7 bases from V and 1 base from J, with 12 bases in between. CDR3 nucleotides: TGCGCCAGCGCCGGGACACTATCCTACAATGAGCAGTTCTTC. Translating gives CASAGTLSYNEQFF.

The chain recombines TRBV5-1 with TRBJ2-3, with D maybe TRBD2 (6 bases). Trimming removed 4 bases from V and 1 base from J, with 16 bases in between. The CDR3 contains 16 residues. In germline, CDR1 is SGHRS, CDR2 YFSETQ. CDR3 residues: CASSTGASDRTDTQYF. The CDR3 region has the DNA TGCGCCAGCAGCACCGGGGCTAGCGACCGCACAGATACGCAGTATTTT.